This T cell receptor beta chain was retrieved from a study of CD8 T cells in Susac syndrome (dated by TCRdb to the late 2010s). Broadly, across the study: Of the Susac syndrome patients who were sequenced, about eight were in clinical remission while roughly six had clinically active disease. At blood withdrawal, Susac syndrome patients were therapy-naive, treated with corticosteroids (with IVIg additionally given to some), or treated with IVIg alone. Repertoire sequencing was used to test whether CD8+ T cell activation and differentiation in Susac syndrome was antigen driven. What the study reported, not specific to this receptor: The study acknowledged that relatively few individuals were included in the TCR sequencing and HLA analysis. The CD4+ T cell repertoire of patients with Susac syndrome showed no detectable clonal expansion.

RNA was extracted with the RNeasy kit and 0.5 to 1 ug was reverse transcribed using random hexamers. The immunoSEQ multiplex PCR assay, which covers 54 Vbeta and 13 Jbeta segments, was used to amplify TCR beta CDR3 regions. Bias from PCR amplification was corrected by using a synthetic template baseline for primer optimization and for computational correction. Per the authors' processing: Only productive sequences were kept, with reads annotated to V, D and J genes according to IMGT and analyzed in immunoSEQ Analyzer. Clonality was computed as one minus Shannon entropy normalized by log2 of the number of productive unique sequences. Public and private clones were assessed among the 100 most prevalent clones of each patient and control. Clones were defined as Susac-specific when absent from the healthy and MS cohorts, from about 1,100 published viral clones and from other ImmuneACCESS disease sequences. Clones were called with MiXCR by TCRdb after fastp trimmed the public reads at Q25, and only in-frame beta chains were retained. Every entry covers one CDR3 protein and lists the most common genes and DNA from its rows. The V and J calls and clone size are TCRdb's, not the authors'. The sample records about 150,000 distinct CDR3 sequences, approximately 96% of which are singletons. The ten largest clones capture approximately 0.17% of the sample.

On this clonotype itself: Its antigen remains undetermined. No quality values exist for individual bases; no much larger clone is one base distant.

Peripheral blood CD8+ and CD4+ T cells from healthy donors, Susac syndrome patients and multiple sclerosis patients were profiled by high-throughput TCR beta sequencing. Susac syndrome patients met recently defined diagnostic criteria for definite or probable disease. Bulk CD8+ and CD4+ T cells were purified by magnetic negative isolation, while CD8+ TEMRA cells were enriched using FACS. Blood was collected in EDTA tubes and processed within 24 hours, with PBMCs isolated through density gradient centrifugation. PBMCs intended for TCR sequencing were frozen in liquid nitrogen and were later thawed in a 37 degrees C water bath. The sorted or isolated CD4+, CD8+ and CD8+ TEMRA cells reached a purity of at least 90%. The cysteine opens and the phenylalanine closes a CDR3 of 14 amino acids. Only the CDR3 region is kept as DNA, spanning 42 bases read in frame from base 1. Deletion took 2 bases off V and 2 bases off J, with a span of 7 bases between the germline ends.

The clonotype was recovered from a human donor with Susac syndrome. Rearrangement joined TRBV23-1 to TRBJ2-1; TRBD2 is a weak D gene call, 5 bases matching. TRBV23-1 is classed as an ORF, of uncertain function. Sample: CD4+ T cells from PBMCs. In nucleotide form, the sequence is TGCGCCAGCAGTCAAAGGACTCCCTACAATGAGCAGTTCTTC. This is translated as CASSQRTPYNEQFF.